Each of the 28 T cell receptor beta chains below was sequenced from the same sample in a study of Graves' ophthalmopathy and Graves' hyperthyroidism. TCR beta CDR3 amplification used RNA transcripts. Scientists carried out first-round RT-PCR using HTBI primers and then a second-round multiplex PCR. MiXCR, run by TCRdb on the multiplex PCR reads, gives a single entry per CDR3 protein. The data hold about 620,000 distinct CDR3 sequences, with about a fifth observed a single time. The sample was peripheral blood. The receptors were sampled from a woman younger than 35 with stable Graves' hyperthyroidism. Some clones in this sample may be carry-over from other donors' samples.

The chain links TRBV4-3 to TRBJ1-1, with TRBD1 as a possible D gene (5 bases). Trimming removed 0 bases from V and 5 bases from J, with 22 bases in between. From germline, CDR1 is LGHNA and CDR2 YSLEER. CDR3 length: 18 residues. CDR3 in amino acids: CASSQDGPRQGVRTEAFF. DNA of the CDR3: TGCGCCAGCAGCCAAGACGGGCCTAGGCAGGGAGTGAGGACTGAAGCTTTCTTT.

This clonotype was observed at least ten times. J is TRBJ1-1 and V is TRBV28; D gene ambiguous. The CDR3 covers 15 residues. Germline-derived CDR1 and CDR2 are MDHEN and SYDVKM. V shed 5 bases and J shed 0 bases, with 13 bases lying between them. The CDR3 nucleotides read TGTGCCAGCAGTCCCCTGGACCGAATGAACACTGAAGCTTTCTTT. Its translation: CASSPLDRMNTEAFF.

The J gene is TRBJ2-7, the V gene TRBV12-3 or TRBV12-4; 8 bases fit TRBD1. The CDR3 runs to 15 residues. V lost 6 bases to trimming and J lost 0 bases; unmatched junction nucleotides: 7. In DNA, the CDR3 is TGTGCCAGCAGCTCTAGGACAGGGCCCTCCTACGAGCAGTACTTC. It yields the protein CASSSRTGPSYEQYF.

This clonotype was picked up a small number of times. The chain uses TRBV10-3 and TRBJ2-7, with 11 bases fitting TRBD1. The germline CDR1 and CDR2 sequences are ENHRY and SYGVKD. V lost 8 bases and J lost 4; bases outside the gene matches: 4. The CDR3 sequence is 13 residues long. Here the CDR3 reads CAIRTGGMYEQYF. CDR3 DNA sequence: TGTGCCATCCGGACAGGGGGCATGTACGAGCAGTACTTC.

The chain couples TRBV18 to TRBJ1-1; D might be TRBD1 (5 bases). The CDR3 covers 17 residues. Trimming removed 2 bases from V and 1 base from J, with 17 bases in between. Per germline, CDR1 KGHSH and CDR2 LQKENI. This CDR3 reads CASSPREHRSTNTEAFF. CDR3 in DNA: TGTGCCAGCTCACCAAGGGAACACAGGTCAACGAACACTGAAGCTTTCTTT.

The table lists this clonotype with a few counts. The chain has TRBV2 and TRBJ2-1; 7 nucleotides agree with TRBD1. This CDR3 has 18 residues. The V segment lost 1 base and the J segment 0 bases; nucleotides outside the gene matches: 9. Germline V gene lookup returns CDR1 SNHLY and CDR2 FYNNEI. CDR3 sequence reads: CASSEGTGSTSSYNEQFF. CDR3 nucleotides: TGTGCCAGCAGTGAAGGGACAGGTTCCACAAGCTCCTACAATGAGCAGTTCTTC.

The table lists this clonotype with many counts. V and J are TRBV12-3 or TRBV12-4 and TRBJ2-7; D is possibly TRBD2 (6 bases). CDR3 length equals 14 residues. Trimming shortened V by 6 bases and J by 0 bases, and 12 bases separated the two germline ends. The CDR3 spells CASSRGSPSYEQYF. The CDR3 region has the DNA TGTGCCAGCAGCCGGGGGTCCCCCTCCTACGAGCAGTACTTC.

The sample holds many counts of this clonotype. This chain uses TRBV30 with TRBJ1-1; no definite D call. The CDR3 consists of 13 residues. The V gene's germline CDR1 is GTSNPN and CDR2 SVGIG (reference sequence). Trimming cost V 5 bases and J 0 bases, with 10 bases left between them. CDR3 sequence reads: CAWGTLMNTEAFF. The CDR3, as DNA: TGTGCCTGGGGTACCCTGATGAACACTGAAGCTTTCTTT.

This rearrangement joins TRBV6-1 to TRBJ1-2, with D unresolved. V lost 3 bases to trimming and J lost 13 bases, with 18 bases between them. CDR3 length: 13 residues. Germline V gene sequence: CDR1 MNHNS, CDR2 SASEGT. CDR3 amino acids: CASSDVSPLAFTF. The CDR3 region has the DNA TGTGCCAGCAGTGACGTGTCACCGTTGGCTTTCACCTTC.

This clonotype was detected many times. Germline and junction disagree at one end, which may indicate a read error. The V call is TRBV28, the J call TRBJ2-4, with D possibly being TRBD1 or TRBD2 (5 bases each). Germline V gene data show CDR1 as MDHEN and CDR2 as SYDVKM. The CDR3 extends over 15 amino acids. For the CDR3, the DNA is TGTGCCAGCAGCCGATCTGAGGGACCGAAAAACATTAAGTACTTC. This codes for CASSRSEGPKNIKYF.

This clonotype appeared a few times. The J gene is TRBJ1-2, the V gene TRBV6-5; 12 bases match TRBD1. Germline lookup yields CDR1 MNHEY and CDR2 SVGAGI. V dropped 4 bases and J dropped 2; count of bases not matched to a gene: 2. The CDR3 totals 15 residues. The CDR3 DNA is TGTGCCAGCAGTTCCGGGACAGGGGGCAACTATGGCTACACCTTC. This translates into CASSSGTGGNYGYTF.

The chain combines TRBV12-3 or TRBV12-4 with TRBJ1-2; 8 bases are a match to TRBD1. Losses at the gene ends were 7 bases for V and 8 bases for J; bases not matched to a gene: 9. The CDR3 totals 13 residues. The DNA of the CDR3 is TGTGCCAGCACTCGAGGACAGGGCCCGGGCTACACCTTC. Encoded protein: CASTRGQGPGYTF.

This clonotype was recorded many times. The CDR3 DNA reads TGCAGTGCACATAGGGACAGGATGAACTCCTACGAGCAGTACTTC. Translated, it gives CSAHRDRMNSYEQYF. V usage is TRBV20-1 and J usage is TRBJ2-7; 8 nucleotides agree with TRBD1. Unmatched junction bases numbered 10, after V lost 6 bases and J lost 0 bases. The CDR3 has 15 amino acids. CDR1 and CDR2 from the germline V gene are DFQATT and SNEGSKA (reference sequence).

This clonotype appeared many times. The V call is TRBV24-1, the J call TRBJ2-2, with 7 bases fitting TRBD1. The CDR3 is 13 amino acids. Germline CDR1 and CDR2: KGHDR and SFDVKD. V gave up 7 bases and J gave up 5 bases; unmatched junction bases: 3. CDR3 sequence (DNA): TGTGCCACCAGCCTACAGGGGACCGGGGAGCTGTTTTTT. As protein: CATSLQGTGELFF.

This clonotype has at least ten counts. This chain joins TRBV7-9 and TRBJ1-2, with 7 nucleotides matching TRBD1. Germline values: CDR1 SEHNR, CDR2 FQNEAQ (reference sequence). Trimming removed 3 bases from V and 7 bases from J; junction bases left unmatched: 5. CDR3 size: 13 residues. The CDR3 DNA sequence: TGTGCCAGCAGCTTGGTACAGGGGCTTGGCTACACCTTC. Translation gives CASSLVQGLGYTF.

This clonotype was seen many times. V and J are TRBV12-3 or TRBV12-4 and TRBJ1-1; 7 nucleotides match TRBD1. The CDR3 length is 13 residues. V dropped 8 bases and J dropped 0; count of bases not matched to a gene: 3. Here the CDR3 DNA reads TGTGCCAGCGCAGGGGGTATGAACACTGAAGCTTTCTTT. Protein product: CASAGGMNTEAFF.

Remarks on this clonotype: A junction boundary mismatches the germline segment, possibly from a read error. The chain couples TRBV5-1 to TRBJ2-7; TRBD1 matches 9 bases. The CDR3 is 15 residues long. The germline V gene encodes CDR1 SGHRS and CDR2 YFSETQ. CDR3 sequence (DNA): TGCGCCAGCGGCTTGACCGGGACAGGGCACTACGAGCAGTACTTC. Its protein is CASGLTGTGHYEQYF.

In its sample, this clonotype was seen a few times. J is TRBJ1-1 and V is TRBV6-1; a possible D gene is TRBD1 (5 bases). In germline, CDR1 is MNHNS, CDR2 SASEGT. The CDR3 loop spans 16 amino acids. Deletions cut 2 bases from V and 4 bases from J, with 17 bases between. CDR3 region: CASSELGLERGTEAFF. The DNA of the CDR3 is TGTGCCAGCAGTGAACTCGGGCTCGAGAGGGGCACTGAAGCTTTCTTT.

In this sample, this clonotype turned up once. The chain has TRBV6-1 and TRBJ2-5; 9 positions agree with TRBD1. This CDR3 comprises 13 residues. J gave up 1 base and V 11 bases, and 5 bases lay outside the gene matches. Looked up from germline, CDR1 is MNHNS and CDR2 is SASEGT. The DNA for the CDR3 is TGTGCCGGACGACAGGGGGTCCAAGAGACCCAGTACTTC. This encodes CAGRQGVQETQYF.

There are a few counts of this clonotype. The gene calls are TRBV19 and TRBJ2-5; no definite D call. Trimming cost V 5 bases and J 2 bases, with 15 bases left between them. CDR3 length equals 15 residues. Germline lookup yields CDR1 LNHDA and CDR2 SQIVND (reference sequence). CDR3 bases: TGTGCCAGTAGTCCTTCGGTCGGGTTTCAAGAGACCCAGTACTTC. It codes for CASSPSVGFQETQYF.

This clonotype was seen at least ten times. The chain has TRBV7-4 and TRBJ1-1; perhaps TRBD1 as D (6 bases). Trimming cost V 7 bases and J 1 base, with 31 bases left between them. This CDR3 has 20 residues. CDR1 and CDR2 from the germline V gene are SGHVT and SQSDAQ. This CDR3 reads CASTPLFTRARGAANTEAFF. CDR3 bases: TGTGCCAGCACGCCCTTATTTACGAGGGCCCGGGGGGCAGCGAACACTGAAGCTTTCTTT.

This clonotype was recorded at least ten times. One junction end disagrees with the germline gene, perhaps due to a read error. The V call is TRBV6-1, the J call TRBJ1-1; D possibly corresponds to TRBD1 (6 bases). The CDR3 totals 13 residues. CDR1 is MNHNS, CDR2 SASEGT, per germline. CDR3 sequence reads: CASSEAGGQDRLF. CDR3 bases: TGTGCCAGCAGTGAAGCAGGGGGACAAGACAGGCTCTTT.

This clonotype was detected only a few times. Because the CDR3 is missing its conserved closing phenylalanine or tryptophan, this is likely a read error. The DNA is left out, because the CDR3 cannot be placed on it with certainty; the CDR3 is given as TCRdb lists it. The chain combines TRBV25-1 with TRBJ2-5; TRBD1 was called by the table and not checked on the DNA. CDR1 is MGHDK, CDR2 SYGVNS, per germline. The CDR3 spans 11 amino acids, including both terminal residues. The CDR3 region is CASSGRARGEI.

This clonotype was seen repeatedly, ten times or more. The chain has TRBV19 and TRBJ1-5; D is ambiguous. The CDR3 runs 15 residues. V was cut by 3 bases and J by 0 bases, with 9 bases left in between. From germline, CDR1 is LNHDA and CDR2 SQIVND (reference sequence). The DNA of the CDR3 is TGTGCCAGTAGTATGGTCAGCTATAGCAATCAGCCCCAGCATTTT. This sequence encodes CASSMVSYSNQPQHF.

This clonotype was detected many times. The chain links TRBV4-1 to TRBJ1-1, with D perhaps TRBD1 (5 bases). Trimming took 3 bases from V and 4 from J, leaving 18 bases between them. The V gene's germline CDR1 is MGHRA and CDR2 YSYEKL. The CDR3 has 16 amino acids. As DNA, the CDR3 is TGCGCCAGCAGCCAGGCCTTTCGCGGGGGGACCACTGAAGCTTTCTTT. It translates to CASSQAFRGGTTEAFF.

The chain joins TRBV12-5 to TRBJ2-7; tentative D call: TRBD1 (5 bases). Germline CDR1 is LGHNT and CDR2 is FRNRAP. The V gene lost 5 bases and the J gene lost 8 bases, with 13 bases spanning the gap. The CDR3 is 12 amino acids. The CDR3 sequence is CASGDRRWKQYF. Here the CDR3 DNA reads TGTGCTAGTGGTGACAGACGGTGGAAGCAGTACTTC.

This clonotype was detected only once. The chain carries TRBV6-1 and TRBJ1-1, with TRBD1 as a possible D gene (5 bases). Trimming left V 3 bases short and J 1 base short, with 12 bases between. The CDR3 has 15 amino acids. CDR1 MNHNS and CDR2 SASEGT come from the germline V gene. The CDR3 region is CASSERPGRNTEAFF. The CDR3 nucleotides read TGTGCCAGCAGTGAGAGGCCAGGGAGGAACACTGAAGCTTTCTTT.

This clonotype was detected many times. The rearrangement links TRBV6-1 to TRBJ1-1; the D gene is possibly TRBD1 (6 bases). The germline gives CDR1 MNHNS, CDR2 SASEGT. V lost 6 bases and J 5 bases, leaving 13 bases between the germline ends. The CDR3 runs to 13 residues. CDR3 sequence reads: CASRIQTGTEAFF. DNA for the CDR3: TGTGCCAGCAGAATCCAGACAGGAACTGAAGCTTTCTTT.